This TCR beta chain was captured by sequencing in a study of graft-versus-host responses after intestinal transplantation. Sequencing was performed with immunoSEQ multiplex PCR; in TCRdb, only in-frame clones are kept and a portion is missing. The sample carries roughly 1,000 clones, over 75% recorded once. Once graft tissue had been processed, intraepithelial and lamina propria lymphocytes were released. The TCR was taken from a human patient who received an intestinal transplant, so some T cells may come from the graft donor. Sample: ileum tissue, taken roughly 110 days after intestinal transplant.

The CDR3, as DNA: TGTGCCAGCTCACGGACAGGGGGCCGATATAGCAATCAGCCCCAGCATTTT. It codes for CASSRTGGRYSNQPQHF. J is TRBJ1-5 and V is TRBV18; 11 nucleotides agree with TRBD1. CDR3 length: 17 amino acids. Germline V gene sequence: CDR1 KGHSH, CDR2 LQKENI. The V gene end was trimmed by 4 bases and the J gene end by 0 bases; junction bases not matched to a gene: 5.